The 7 T cell receptor beta chains below come from one sample, sequenced in a study of CD8+ T cells in alopecia areata. Treatment noted: oral pan-JAK inhibitor, 5-10 mg twice daily. In each case, RNA was isolated and then reverse transcribed into cDNA as the sequencing template. Sequenced by immunoSEQ multiplex PCR; TCRdb stores in-frame clones only, minus some. The table records 210,000 or so clones, roughly three fifths of them present only once. This sample comprised CD4+ T cells sorted from blood, obtained at week 44, from a patient treated with tofacitinib. The receptor set was obtained from a human donor with alopecia areata.

This clone was seen a single time. The chain joins TRBV2 to TRBJ2-1; D ambiguous. Per germline, CDR1 SNHLY and CDR2 FYNNEI. Trimming removed 7 bases from V and 1 base from J, with 11 bases in between. CDR3 length: 14 amino acids. The CDR3 region has the DNA TGTGCCAGCACGAGGATGGTATCCTACAATGAGCAGTTCTTC. Translation: CASTRMVSYNEQFF.

The chain links TRBV29-1 to TRBJ1-2; TRBD1 aligns across 8 bases. Trimming removed 7 bases from V and 6 bases from J; junction bases left unmatched: 4. CDR1 SQVTM and CDR2 ANQGSEA come from the germline V gene. The CDR3 covers 11 residues. CDR3 protein: CSAQGANGYTF. The CDR3 DNA reads TGCAGCGCCCAGGGGGCGAATGGCTACACCTTC.

This chain connects TRBV6-5 to TRBJ2-3; the match to TRBD2 covers 8 bases. Germline trimming cut 7 bases from V and 4 bases from J; bases unmatched to any gene: 7. The CDR3 consists of 14 residues. CDR1 is MNHEY, CDR2 SVGAGI, per germline. CDR3 region: CASKPSGSSDTQYF. In DNA, the CDR3 is TGTGCCAGCAAGCCTAGCGGGTCATCAGATACGCAGTATTTT.

For this clone: The same CDR3 is also encoded by other DNA sequences in this sample. J is TRBJ2-2 and V is TRBV29-1; tentative D call: TRBD2 (5 bases). V dropped 4 bases and J dropped 4 bases, with 7 bases sitting between them. Germline CDR1 SQVTM, CDR2 ANQGSEA. CDR3 length: 12 residues. The CDR3 is CSVARGTGELFF. The CDR3 DNA reads as TGCAGCGTTGCACGGGGCACCGGGGAGCTGTTTTTT.

The V and J genes are TRBV29-1 and TRBJ2-7; D is possibly TRBD1 or TRBD2 (5 bases each). CDR3 size: 11 residues. Germline loops: CDR1 SQVTM, CDR2 ANQGSEA. V lost 0 bases to trimming and J lost 5 bases, with 5 bases between them. The CDR3 spells CSVEEGDEQYF. The CDR3 bases are TGCAGCGTTGAAGAGGGGGACGAGCAGTACTTC.

The J gene is TRBJ1-5, the V gene TRBV7-2; 8 bases match TRBD1. Germline V gene lookup returns CDR1 SGHTA and CDR2 FQGNSA. V was clipped by 3 bases and J by 4 bases; unmatched bases: 5. The CDR3 loop spans 15 amino acids. The CDR3 nucleotides are TGTGCCAGCAGCTTTCAAACAGGGGGTAATCAGCCCCAGCATTTT. It is translated as CASSFQTGGNQPQHF.

This clone was recorded only once. The V call is TRBV25-1, the J call TRBJ1-2, with TRBD1 identical over 12 bases. This CDR3 contains 15 residues. The germline V gene has CDR1 MGHDK and CDR2 SYGVNS. With V trimmed by 4 bases and J by 7 bases, 7 bases remained unmatched. The DNA of the CDR3 is TGTGCCAGCAGTGTGGGACAGGGGGCCTCGGGTGGCTACACCTTC. It is translated as CASSVGQGASGGYTF.